This entry is about one T cell receptor beta chain. Its specificity is unknown. Germline CDR1 is SGHTA and CDR2 is FQGNSA. There are 13 residues in the CDR3. V shed 5 bases and J shed 11 bases, with 18 bases lying between them. Sample-barcoded 5' priming and a J-beta primer mix drove a second PCR of 7 to 11 cycles. From each sample, at least 2.5 million paired-end reads containing CDR3 were obtained. TCRdb called the 5' RACE reads again in MiXCR, with one record for every CDR3 protein. The sample yields 650,000 to 900,000 distinct CDR3 sequences, approximately 65% seen once. The data stem from a study of blood T cells in healthy people across ages. General study points: Higher diversity, along with more naive CD4+ cells, distinguished long-lived donors from aged donors. Expanded clonotype shifts may have been confounded, as the donors had an unknown CMV status.

Healthy Caucasian individuals from Russia aged about 6 to 95 served as donors. This clonotype originated in a man aged 25 to 40 in good health. The specimen was blood. The V call is TRBV7-2, the J call TRBJ2-5; no definite D call. CDR3 in amino acids: CASSVETAVDQYF. CDR3 sequence (DNA): TGTGCCAGCAGCGTAGAGACGGCGGTCGATCAGTACTTC.